These T cell receptor beta chains were read from a single sample in a study of PD-1 blockade in mismatch repair-deficient tumors. Libraries were prepared by immunoSEQ multiplex PCR; TCRdb keeps only in-frame clonotypes and omits some of them. The sample carries about 120,000 clones, about nine tenths recorded once. This sample comprised peripheral blood, obtained about 17 months after starting pembrolizumab. The receptors originated from an adult with mismatch repair-deficient cancer. Both conserved end residues are part of each CDR3. The D gene is left open where the match is weak. Not every row has a clone size; where given, it reads once, few, many or a size class.

D gene	clone size	J gene	V gene	CDR3 protein	CDR3 DNA
NA	once	TRBJ1-1	TRBV29-1	CSVDHTNTEAFF	TGCAGCGTTGACCACACGAACACTGAAGCTTTCTTT
TRBD2	NA	TRBJ2-7	TRBV5-4	CASSLVGSGRYEQYF	TGTGCCAGCAGCTTGGTCGGTAGCGGGAGGTACGAGCAGTACTTC
NA	NA	TRBJ2-5	TRBV5-6	CASSFRSWQETQYF	TGTGCCAGCAGCTTTCGATCGTGGCAAGAGACCCAGTACTTC
TRBD1	NA	TRBJ1-1	TRBV9	CASSASGTGFAFF	TGTGCCAGCAGCGCCTCCGGGACAGGATTTGCTTTCTTT
TRBD2	NA	TRBJ2-1	TRBV28	CASSYPPKREEQFF	TGTGCCAGCAGTTACCCACCAAAGCGGGAAGAGCAGTTCTTC
NA	NA	TRBJ2-2	TRBV27	CASSLGVPLYGELFF	TGTGCCAGCAGTTTAGGAGTTCCCCTATACGGGGAGCTGTTTTTT
TRBD1	NA	TRBJ1-1	TRBV4-3	CASSQGGQGVWNTEAFF	TGCGCCAGCAGCCAAGGAGGACAGGGGGTGTGGAACACTGAAGCTTTCTTT
NA	NA	TRBJ2-5	TRBV11-2	CASSGLGATRGETQYF	TGTGCCAGCAGCGGCCTTGGCGCGACTCGAGGGGAGACCCAGTACTTC
NA	few	TRBJ1-2	TRBV4-1	CASSQRLGSDYGYTF	TGCGCCAGCAGCCAACGGTTAGGGTCTGACTATGGCTACACCTTC
TRBD2	NA	TRBJ2-7	TRBV6-1	CASSGLSSGRPYEQYF	TGTGCCAGCAGTGGGTTATCGAGCGGGAGGCCCTACGAGCAGTACTTC
TRBD1	NA	TRBJ2-6	TRBV27	CASSGGTGASGANVLTF	TGTGCCAGCAGTGGCGGGACAGGGGCCTCCGGGGCCAACGTCCTGACTTTC
NA	NA	TRBJ1-1	TRBV6-5	CASSYSHFLSTEAFF	TGTGCCAGCAGTTACTCGCATTTTCTGAGTACTGAAGCTTTCTTT
TRBD1	NA	TRBJ2-7	TRBV18	CASSPGQGPYEQYF	TGTGCCAGCTCACCGGGACAGGGGCCCTACGAGCAGTACTTC
NA	NA	TRBJ1-1	TRBV6-5	CASMEQQYTEAFF	TGTGCCAGCATGGAACAGCAATACACTGAAGCTTTCTTT
NA	NA	TRBJ2-5	TRBV7-9	CASSSDNYRETQYF	TGTGCCAGCAGCTCAGACAACTACAGGGAGACCCAGTACTTC
NA	NA	TRBJ2-7	TRBV11-3	CASSSRQTSYEQYF	TGTGCCAGCAGCTCCAGACAGACCTCCTACGAGCAGTACTTC
NA	few	TRBJ2-2	TRBV30	CAAGRSGELFF	TGTGCGGCGGGCCGTTCGGGGGAGCTGTTTTTT
NA	NA	TRBJ2-5	TRBV7-8	CASSEWTEGSGETQYF	TGTGCCAGCAGCGAATGGACAGAAGGGTCTGGGGAGACCCAGTACTTC
TRBD1	NA	TRBJ2-2	TRBV28	CASSLADGTANTGELFF	TGTGCCAGCAGTTTAGCAGACGGGACAGCTAACACCGGGGAGCTGTTTTTT
TRBD1	NA	TRBJ2-7	TRBV2	CASNRGQSYEQYF	TGTGCCAGCAACCGGGGACAGTCCTACGAGCAGTACTTC
NA	NA	TRBJ2-4	TRBV28	CASSLSAPRVWDIQYF	TGTGCCAGCAGTTTATCTGCTCCCCGGGTTTGGGACATTCAGTACTTC
NA	NA	TRBJ1-2	TRBV7-9	CASSLSGREGVISRYGYTF	TGTGCCAGCAGCTTATCTGGACGGGAAGGGGTAATTTCGAGATATGGCTACACCTTC
TRBD1	NA	TRBJ2-7	TRBV5-4	CASSLTGGYEQYF	TGTGCCAGCAGCTTGACAGGGGGCTACGAGCAGTACTTC
TRBD1	NA	TRBJ2-1	TRBV19	CASSIGGTGGSKAYNEQFF	TGTGCCAGTAGTATTGGAGGGACAGGGGGTTCCAAAGCCTACAATGAGCAGTTCTTC
NA	NA	TRBJ1-2	TRBV28	CASSFNYGYTF	TGTGCCAGCAGTTTTAACTATGGCTACACCTTC
NA	NA	TRBJ2-6	TRBV7-3	CASSLGGAGANVLTF	TGTGCCAGCAGCTTAGGGGGAGCTGGGGCCAACGTCCTGACTTTC
NA	NA	TRBJ2-7	TRBV28	CASSREDRFYEQYF	TGTGCCAGCAGTCGGGAGGACAGGTTCTACGAGCAGTACTTC
NA	NA	TRBJ1-5	TRBV19	CASSIMSQPQHF	TGTGCCAGTAGTATCATGTCTCAGCCCCAGCATTTT
TRBD2	NA	TRBJ2-5	TRBV9	CASSDLAGAETQYF	TGTGCCAGCAGCGACTTAGCGGGAGCAGAGACCCAGTACTTC
NA	NA	TRBJ1-5	TRBV27	CASSWGDGNQPQHF	TGTGCCAGCAGTTGGGGGGACGGAAATCAGCCCCAGCATTTT
NA	NA	TRBJ2-1	TRBV27	CASSLTASSYNEQFF	TGTGCCAGCAGTCTAACTGCCAGCTCCTACAATGAGCAGTTCTTC
NA	once	TRBJ2-1	TRBV4-3	CASSQDPGWNEQFF	TGCGCCAGCAGCCAAGACCCAGGGTGGAATGAGCAGTTCTTC
NA	NA	TRBJ2-1	TRBV6-5	CASNGGHEQFF	TGTGCCAGCAACGGCGGCCATGAGCAGTTCTTC
NA	NA	TRBJ2-3	TRBV6-5	CASSYVGPGEDTQYF	TGTGCCAGCAGTTACGTAGGGCCCGGGGAAGATACGCAGTATTTT
NA	once	TRBJ1-3	TRBV28	CASSLDVDFSSGNTIYF	TGTGCCAGCAGTTTAGATGTGGATTTCAGCTCTGGAAACACCATATATTTT
TRBD2	NA	TRBJ2-2	TRBV28	CASSLAGGPKNTGELFF	TGTGCCAGCAGTTTAGCGGGAGGGCCGAAGAACACCGGGGAGCTGTTTTTT
NA	few	TRBJ1-5	TRBV19	CASTGRNQPQHF	TGTGCCAGTACCGGTCGCAATCAGCCCCAGCATTTT
TRBD2	NA	TRBJ2-1	TRBV30	CAWHWEGGPYNEQFF	TGTGCCTGGCATTGGGAGGGTGGCCCCTACAATGAGCAGTTCTTC
NA	NA	TRBJ2-7	TRBV7-9	CASSLISGGEQYF	TGTGCCAGCAGCTTAATCTCGGGCGGCGAGCAGTACTTC